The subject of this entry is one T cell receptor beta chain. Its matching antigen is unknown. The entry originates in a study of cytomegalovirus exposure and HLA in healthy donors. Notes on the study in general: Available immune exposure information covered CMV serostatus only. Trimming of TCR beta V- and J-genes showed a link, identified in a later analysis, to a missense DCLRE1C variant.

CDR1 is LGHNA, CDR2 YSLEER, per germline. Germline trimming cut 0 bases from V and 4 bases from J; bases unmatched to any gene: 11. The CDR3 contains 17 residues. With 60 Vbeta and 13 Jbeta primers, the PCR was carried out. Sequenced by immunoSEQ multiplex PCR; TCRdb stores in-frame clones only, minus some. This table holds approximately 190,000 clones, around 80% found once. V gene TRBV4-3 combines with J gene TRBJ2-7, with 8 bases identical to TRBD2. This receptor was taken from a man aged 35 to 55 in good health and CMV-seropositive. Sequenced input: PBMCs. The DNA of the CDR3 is TGCGCCAGCAGCCAAGATCGGGAGGGAGGGCCCTCGTACGAGCAGTACTTC. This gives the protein CASSQDREGGPSYEQYF.